This entry describes one T cell receptor (beta chain). As yet, its antigen is unknown. Germline lookup yields CDR1 KGHSH and CDR2 LQKENI. After removal of 5 bases from V and 6 bases from J, the junction contained 12 bases not matched to a gene. CDR3 length: 16 amino acids. This specimen belongs to a study of shared clonotypes between healthy human individuals. Study results and caveats: Several donors showed sharing of around 5% of naive CD4 clonotypes. Clonotypes shared by all four donors outscored non-shared clonotypes in generation probability. Deeper or shallower sequencing was expected to change how clonotypes are shared among donors.

Per the original data handling: ImmunoSEQ sequences covered only the junction and lacked quality scores; filtering therefore differed. Profiling relied on immunoSEQ multiplex PCR, and the TCRdb table lists in-frame clones only, not all of them. For V, J and clone size, that table is used; D and trimming come from the DNA. Here the sample spans over a million clones, under 99% being singletons. Sequencing was performed on naive CD4+ T cells sorted from blood. Subset defined: CD45RA+ positively selected. The V and J genes are TRBV18 and TRBJ2-2; 7 bases agree with TRBD2. The clonotype comes from a man aged 25 to 40 in good health. The CDR3 loop is CASSESRAGVSGELFF. In nucleotides, the CDR3 is TGTGCCAGCTCAGAGTCCAGGGCGGGAGTGTCCGGGGAGCTGTTTTTT.